This T cell receptor beta chain was identified in a study of OX40 agonist ivuxolimab in advanced cancers. General notes on the study: Ivuxolimab was an agonistic, fully human IgG2 monoclonal antibody directed against OX40 (CD134), a costimulatory receptor. The purpose of peripheral TCRbeta sequencing was to test whether ivuxolimab changed TCR sequence diversity and led to clonal T-cell expansion. Partial responses were achieved by three dose-escalation patients, of whom one had hepatocellular carcinoma and two had cutaneous melanoma. Intravenous ivuxolimab was administered to patients every 2 weeks at six dose levels: 0.01, 0.1, 0.3, 1.5, 3 and 10 mg/kg. The paper describes the monotherapy dose-escalation part (N ≈ 52 patients) of the phase I trial of ivuxolimab. In the dose-escalation cohort, 70% to 85% of patients were male, and the mean age was approximately 60 years with a range of about 20 to 80. Prior anti-PD-1, anti-PD-L1 or anti-CTLA-4 therapy was permitted, and 40% to 50% of dose-escalation patients had received checkpoint inhibitors. Of the approximately 53 patients in dose escalation, about 20 had hepatocellular carcinoma, about 15 had melanoma, 9 had renal cell carcinoma and 9 had head and neck cancer.

Of note for this clone: Its antigen is currently not known. Qualities for individual bases were not recorded, and no much larger clone is one base off.

To sequence the TCRbeta CDR3 region, genomic DNA was isolated from the sorted cells. The immunoSEQ Assay was used to sequence the TCRbeta CDR3 regions. Drawn from immuneACCESS, this table holds only the in-frame rearrangements with V and J called that TCRdb kept. Clones are partly lost; checked studies trace under half to an unresolved V gene and leave the rest unexplained. For this sample there are approximately 58,000 clones; about 85% appear just once. 3% of the sample rests with the top ten. Broad study findings and their caveats: At doses from 0.1 to 3.0 mg/kg, clonal expansion was seen in both CD4+ and CD8+ blood T cells between baseline and week 6. Low levels of normalized T-cell clonal expansion were also seen in some patients who did not respond. Partial responders in the 0.1-3.0 mg/kg groups had among the lowest normalized peripheral clonal expansion, especially among CD8+ T cells. The antigen specificity of the peripheral T cells that underwent clonal expansion was not determined. After ivuxolimab, CD8+ T cells had more expanded clones than CD4+ T cells on average.

From its cysteine to its phenylalanine, the CDR3 spans 14 amino acids. Left in the record is the CDR3 DNA by itself, 42 bases read in frame from the first base. From V the trimming removes 8 bases and from J it removes 5 bases, while the gene matches leave 8 bases of the junction unaccounted for. Looking up the germline V gene (reference sequence) yields CDR1 LNHNV and CDR2 YYDKDF. The trial excluded patients who had a history of autoimmune disease or who were on systemic immunosuppression. Peripheral blood for TCR sequencing was collected from all dose cohorts at baseline, on cycle 4 day 1, and on cycle 7 day 1. The samples were taken from a phase I, first-in-human, multicenter, open-label dose-escalation trial of ivuxolimab. Adults with locally advanced or metastatic melanoma, renal cell, hepatocellular, or head and neck squamous cell carcinoma were enrolled in the trial. CD4+ and CD8+ T cells were sorted separately from peripheral blood before TCR sequencing.

The chain is made from TRBV15 and TRBJ2-2, with 7 junctional bases fitting TRBD1. The TCR originated in an adult with an advanced solid tumor such as melanoma, head and neck, liver or kidney cancer. Sequenced material: CD4+ or CD8+ T cells sorted from blood, taken in a trial of the OX40 agonist ivuxolimab. The CDR3 in this case is CATSRQGWTGELFF. In nucleotide form, the sequence is TGTGCCACCTCTCGACAGGGATGGACCGGGGAGCTGTTTTTT.